The 31 T cell receptor beta chains below all came from one sample that was sequenced in a study of beta chain features in type 1 diabetes. Every bit of the isolated RNA underwent reverse transcription, so sequencing read expressed TCRB transcripts. Profiled with immunoSEQ multiplex PCR; TCRdb holds only in-frame clones, not every one. The profile shows approximately 400,000 clones, around 16% of them singletons. The specimen was naive CD4+ T cells from blood. The receptor source for this set is a woman under 30 in good health.

This clone was counted a few times. The chain is built from TRBV14 and TRBJ2-5; D gene unclear. The CDR3 is 12 residues long. The V end was cut by 4 bases, the J end by 1 base, with 4 bases between. Germline CDR1 SGHDN, CDR2 FVKESK. The CDR3 DNA reads TGTGCCAGCAGCCTCTTCCAAGAGACCCAGTACTTC. Translation gives CASSLFQETQYF. Variable domain in full (rest from reference TRBV14 and TRBJ2-5): EAGVTQFPSHSVIEKGQTVTLRCDPISGHDNLYWYRRVMGKEIKFLLHFVKESKQDESGMPNNRFLAERTGGTYSTLKVQPAELEDSGVYFCASSLFQETQYFGPGTRLLVL.

This clone was seen more than once but under ten times. The gene calls are TRBV5-6 and TRBJ1-4; no clear D gene. Between the trimmed V and J ends, which lost 4 bases and 8 bases, there was a span of 18 bases. This CDR3 has 15 residues. Germline assignment: CDR1 SGHDT and CDR2 YYEEEE. The CDR3 DNA reads TGTGCCAGCAGCGGAGACAATCTCAGAGGGGAAAAACTGTTTTTT. Residues: CASSGDNLRGEKLFF.

V gene TRBV4-1 combines with J gene TRBJ1-4, with 7 bases lining up with TRBD1. Germline V gives CDR1 MGHRA, CDR2 YSYEKL. The CDR3 has 19 residues. Trimming removed 0 bases from V and 0 bases from J; junction bases left unmatched: 10. The CDR3 region has the DNA TGCGCCAGCAGCCAAGAGAGGAACAGGGGATCAGCAACTAATGAAAAACTGTTTTTT. Protein sequence: CASSQERNRGSATNEKLFF.

The chain recombines TRBV4-3 with TRBJ2-3, with 12 nucleotides matching TRBD2. Germline V gene lookup returns CDR1 LGHNA and CDR2 YSLEER. V lost 0 bases, J lost 5 bases, and 3 bases stayed unmatched. This CDR3 is 16 amino acids long. The CDR3 DNA follows: TGCGCCAGCAGCCAAGAACTAGCGGGAGGTCGAGATACGCAGTATTTT. Amino acid sequence: CASSQELAGGRDTQYF.

This clone has more than one count but fewer than ten. J is TRBJ2-7 and V is TRBV7-2; D remains ambiguous. Trimming took 5 bases from V and 0 from J, leaving 14 bases between them. The CDR3 is made up of 15 amino acids. Germline CDR1 SGHTA, CDR2 FQGNSA. The CDR3 sequence is CASSPLLGASYEQYF. The CDR3 DNA follows: TGTGCCAGCAGCCCTCTCCTAGGAGCCTCCTACGAGCAGTACTTC.

The chain joins TRBV21-1 to TRBJ2-1; the table calls TRBD2, which could not be checked here. TRBV21-1 is a pseudogene locus. The CDR3 contains 17 residues. The CDR3, as DNA: TGTGCCAGCAGCCTAAGAAGCGGGAGGCCCCCCTACAATGAGCAGTTCTTC. Protein product: CASSLRSGRPPYNEQFF.

This clone was observed a handful of times. The J gene is TRBJ2-5, the V gene TRBV30, with 8 bases that match TRBD2. Per germline, CDR1 GTSNPN and CDR2 SVGIG (reference sequence). V was clipped by 4 bases and J by 5 bases; unmatched bases: 15. This CDR3 spans 16 amino acids. CDR3 nucleotides: TGTGCCTGGAACGGGAATGTCGGGAGGGGGTGGGAGACCCAGTACTTC. Its protein product is CAWNGNVGRGWETQYF. The whole variable domain, remainder taken from reference TRBV30 and TRBJ2-5, is SQTIHQWPATLVQPVGSPLSLECTVEGTSNPNLYWYRQAAGRGLQLLFYSVGIGQISSEVPQNLSASRPQDRQFILSSKKLLLSDSGFYLCAWNGNVGRGWETQYFGPGTRLLVL.

This clone was counted between two and nine times. The chain is built from TRBV4-3 and TRBJ2-2, with D possibly matching TRBD1 (5 bases). Per the germline V gene, CDR1 is LGHNA and CDR2 is YSLEER. This CDR3 comprises 17 residues. The V gene lost 0 bases and the J gene lost 0 bases, with 11 bases spanning the gap. The CDR3 here is CASSQEITGPNTGELFF. The DNA of the CDR3 is TGCGCCAGCAGCCAAGAAATTACAGGTCCGAACACCGGGGAGCTGTTTTTT.

Only a few counts were recorded for this clone. The chain combines TRBV9 with TRBJ2-5, with 9 bases that match TRBD1. The CDR3 has 16 residues. V was pared by 4 bases and J by 5 bases, with 12 bases of the junction left unmatched. The germline gives CDR1 SGDLS, CDR2 YYNGEE. The CDR3 spells CASSIGTGHVQETQYF. The CDR3 nucleotides are TGTGCCAGCAGCATTGGGACAGGGCACGTCCAGGAGACCCAGTACTTC. Full variable domain (missing parts from reference TRBV9 and TRBJ2-5): DSGVTQTPKHLITATGQRVTLRCSPRSGDLSVYWYQQSLDQGLQFLIQYYNGEERAKGNILERFSAQQFPDLHSELNLSSLELGDSALYFCASSIGTGHVQETQYFGPGTRLLVL.

This clone came up a few times. The chain couples TRBV27 to TRBJ2-5; TRBD2 is a possible D gene (5 bases). The V gene lost 8 bases and the J gene lost 0 bases, with 16 bases spanning the gap. Germline-derived CDR1 and CDR2 are MNHEY and SMNVEV (reference sequence). This CDR3 is built from 15 residues. The CDR3 is CASQRSGLYQETQYF. The DNA for the CDR3 is TGTGCCAGCCAACGGTCGGGATTGTACCAAGAGACCCAGTACTTC.

This clone was seen a few times. V is TRBV13 and J is TRBJ1-4, with a possible D match to TRBD1 (6 bases). The V and J ends lost 2 bases and 8 bases respectively, with 12 bases between them. Germline V lookup: CDR1 PRHDT, CDR2 FYEKMQ (reference sequence). The CDR3 runs to 14 residues. CDR3 DNA: TGTGCCAGCAGCTTATCCACAGGGAACGAAAAACTGTTTTTT. Encoded protein: CASSLSTGNEKLFF.

The V and J genes are TRBV5-1 and TRBJ2-1; 9 bases are shared with TRBD2. CDR1 is SGHRS, CDR2 YFSETQ, per germline. J lost 2 bases, V lost 6 bases, and 6 bases had no gene match. The CDR3 is 15 amino acids. The DNA for the CDR3 is TGCGCCAGCATCCGCGGGGGGGACCCCTACAATGAGCAGTTCTTC. As protein: CASIRGGDPYNEQFF.

Only a few counts were recorded for this clone. This chain connects TRBV29-1 to TRBJ2-5; possibly TRBD2 for D (6 bases). Per the germline V gene, CDR1 is SQVTM and CDR2 is ANQGSEA. Trimming removed 6 bases at V and 5 bases at J, with 13 bases between. The CDR3 runs to 12 residues. CDR3 DNA: TGCAGCGTCTATAGTGGGGGGGAGACCCAGTACTTC. Translating it yields CSVYSGGETQYF.

The V call is TRBV27, the J call TRBJ2-1; 14 nucleotides match TRBD2. With 0 bases clipped from V and 7 bases from J, the junction kept 5 bases outside the gene matches. The CDR3 covers 17 residues. CDR1 and CDR2 (germline): MNHEY, SMNVEV (reference sequence). The CDR3 spells CASSLSGLAGVVNEQFF. The CDR3 region has the DNA TGTGCCAGCAGTTTATCGGGACTAGCGGGAGTGGTTAATGAGCAGTTCTTC.

The table lists this clone with a few counts. This chain joins TRBV30 and TRBJ2-3; D may be TRBD1 (5 bases). V gave up 0 bases and J gave up 1 base, with 8 bases separating them. The CDR3 sequence is 14 residues long. Germline CDR1 is GTSNPN and CDR2 is SVGIG (reference sequence). For the CDR3, the DNA is TGTGCCTGGAGTGTGCGCAGGGGCACAGATACGCAGTATTTT. As protein: CAWSVRRGTDTQYF.

The sample holds a few counts of this clone. The chain uses TRBV6-6 and TRBJ1-2; 9 bases map to TRBD1. The germline CDR1 and CDR2 sequences are MNHNY and SVGAGI (reference sequence). V lost 5 bases and J lost 13; bases outside the gene matches: 11. The CDR3 has 13 amino acids. In nucleotides, the CDR3 is TGTGCCAGCAGTGCCGGGACAGGGCGTATGGGCACCTTC. Its protein is CASSAGTGRMGTF.

This rearrangement joins TRBV11-2 to TRBJ2-3; 7 bases map to TRBD2. V trimming: 5 bases; J trimming: 0 bases; junction bases outside the gene matches: 2. In germline, CDR1 is SGHAT, CDR2 FQNNGV. This CDR3 has 14 residues. CDR3 in DNA: TGTGCCAGCAGCCCAGCGGGAAGCACAGATACGCAGTATTTT. Translating it yields CASSPAGSTDTQYF.

This clone has only a few counts. The V and J genes are TRBV28 and TRBJ2-7, with a tentative D call TRBD2 (6 bases). Germline CDR1 and CDR2: MDHEN and SYDVKM. With 8 bases removed from V and 4 bases from J, the gap between germline ends came to 18 bases. This CDR3 has 14 residues. Here the CDR3 reads CASGRLALYYEQYF. CDR3 in DNA: TGTGCCAGCGGGAGGCTAGCGCTTTATTACGAGCAGTACTTC.

In its sample, this clone was seen a few times. This chain joins TRBV28 and TRBJ1-2; unclear D gene. The CDR3 has 13 residues. V was shortened by 2 bases and J by 2 bases, with 6 bases between the two germline ends. In germline, CDR1 is MDHEN, CDR2 SYDVKM. The CDR3, as DNA: TGTGCCAGCAGTTTAGACATAAACTATGGCTACACCTTC. Amino acid sequence: CASSLDINYGYTF.

This clone has only a few counts. The DNA of the CDR3 is TGTGCCAGCAGACAAGGCGGGGGCTACGAGCAGTACTTC. As protein: CASRQGGGYEQYF. The gene calls are TRBV6-5 and TRBJ2-7, with 7 bases fitting TRBD2. The CDR3 runs to 13 residues. The germline V gene encodes CDR1 MNHEY and CDR2 SVGAGI. With 6 bases clipped from V and 3 bases from J, the junction kept 5 bases outside the gene matches.

This clone turned up a few times. The chain is built from TRBV11-2 and TRBJ2-2; 7 bases line up with TRBD2. Germline V gene sequence: CDR1 SGHAT, CDR2 FQNNGV. The CDR3 is 15 amino acids. The ends lost 5 bases at V and 2 bases at J; junction bases unmatched: 5. The CDR3 protein is CASSTLAANTGELFF. The CDR3 nucleotides read TGTGCCAGCAGCACCCTAGCGGCAAACACCGGGGAGCTGTTTTTT.

V is TRBV4-1 and J is TRBJ1-1; 7 nucleotides agree with TRBD1. Germline V CDR1 and CDR2: MGHRA, YSYEKL. Germline trimming cut 3 bases from V and 2 bases from J; bases unmatched to any gene: 6. CDR3 size: 15 residues. CDR3 nucleotides: TGCGCCAGCAGCCAGCAGACAGGGATTAACACTGAAGCTTTCTTT. This translates into CASSQQTGINTEAFF.

The sample holds a few counts of this clone. The chain has TRBV6-1 and TRBJ1-1; D is unclear. Trimming shortened V by 3 bases and J by 12 bases, and 8 bases separated the two germline ends. Germline V gene data show CDR1 as MNHNS and CDR2 as SASEGT. The CDR3 has 10 amino acids. The CDR3 DNA follows: TGTGCCAGCAGTGAGGTGGGCACTTTCTTT. It encodes CASSEVGTFF.

Only a few counts were recorded for this clone. The chain links TRBV4-1 to TRBJ2-5; 7 bases map to TRBD1. This CDR3 region has 15 residues. V trimming: 3 bases; J trimming: 2 bases; junction bases outside the gene matches: 6. Germline V gives CDR1 MGHRA, CDR2 YSYEKL. In nucleotides, the CDR3 is TGCGCCAGCAGCCACGGGGACAGTACTCAAGAGACCCAGTACTTC. Amino acid sequence: CASSHGDSTQETQYF.

This clone occurred once. V gene TRBV4-3 combines with J gene TRBJ1-1; D gene ambiguous. The CDR3 is 15 residues long. Germline V CDR1 and CDR2: LGHNA, YSLEER. V lost 0 bases, J lost 6 bases, and 14 bases lay in between. The CDR3 reads CASSQDENYSAEAFF. CDR3 sequence (DNA): TGCGCCAGCAGCCAAGATGAAAACTATAGCGCTGAAGCTTTCTTT.

This clone was observed a handful of times. The genes are TRBV30 and TRBJ1-1, with D possibly being TRBD1 (6 bases). V was clipped by 0 bases and J by 1 base, with 12 bases between them. In germline, CDR1 is GTSNPN, CDR2 SVGIG (reference sequence). The CDR3 spans 15 residues. The CDR3 here is CAWSVMGGANTEAFF. CDR3 bases: TGTGCCTGGAGTGTAATGGGGGGGGCGAACACTGAAGCTTTCTTT. The variable domain in full, with the rest retrieved from reference TRBV30 and TRBJ1-1, is SQTIHQWPATLVQPVGSPLSLECTVEGTSNPNLYWYRQAAGRGLQLLFYSVGIGQISSEVPQNLSASRPQDRQFILSSKKLLLSDSGFYLCAWSVMGGANTEAFFGQGTRLTVV.

There are a few counts of this clone. The J gene is TRBJ2-1, the V gene TRBV11-2; TRBD2 is a possible D gene (5 bases). Germline CDR1 SGHAT, CDR2 FQNNGV. CDR3 length: 15 residues. V lost 4 bases and J lost 5, with 15 bases in between. The CDR3: CASSSMGAINNEQFF. CDR3 nucleotides: TGTGCCAGCAGCTCCATGGGAGCGATAAACAATGAGCAGTTCTTC. The variable domain in full, with the rest retrieved from reference TRBV11-2 and TRBJ2-1, is EAGVAQSPRYKIIEKRQSVAFWCNPISGHATLYWYQQILGQGPKLLIQFQNNGVVDDSQLPKDRFSAERLKGVDSTLKIQPAKLEDSAVYLCASSSMGAINNEQFFGPGTRLTVL.

In this sample, this clone turned up a few times. The chain has TRBV28 and TRBJ1-5; TRBD1 agrees at 8 bases. CDR3 length: 16 residues. Per the germline V gene, CDR1 is MDHEN and CDR2 is SYDVKM. With V trimmed by 8 bases and J by 4 bases, 13 bases remained unmatched. The CDR3 here is CASLSPGRGLNQPQHF. The CDR3 DNA reads TGTGCCAGCCTTTCTCCGGGCAGGGGGCTGAATCAGCCCCAGCATTTT.

To note about this clone: Within the sample, other DNA sequences also encode this same CDR3. The chain has TRBV30 and TRBJ1-5; 8 nucleotides align to TRBD1. Germline assignment: CDR1 GTSNPN and CDR2 SVGIG (reference sequence). The CDR3 loop spans 14 amino acids. V shed 2 bases, J shed 4 bases, and the junction held 4 bases outside the gene matches. The CDR3 DNA reads as TGTGCCTGGAGTCCAGGACAGGGTAATCAGCCCCAGCATTTT. As protein: CAWSPGQGNQPQHF.

There are a few counts of this clone. The rearrangement uses TRBV6-5 and TRBJ1-1, with TRBD1 as a possible D gene (5 bases). The CDR3 runs to 14 residues. Per germline, CDR1 MNHEY and CDR2 SVGAGI. Between the trimmed V and J ends, which lost 5 bases and 0 bases, there was a span of 10 bases. The CDR3 region is CASSKTAMNTEAFF. The DNA for the CDR3 is TGTGCCAGCAGTAAGACAGCTATGAACACTGAAGCTTTCTTT.

The V and J genes are TRBV5-1 and TRBJ1-1; 8 positions agree with TRBD1. The CDR3 consists of 13 residues. Germline values: CDR1 SGHRS, CDR2 YFSETQ. The V and J ends lost 6 bases and 2 bases, in that order; junction bases with no gene match: 3. CDR3 sequence (DNA): TGCGCCAGCAACACAGGGGGTAACACTGAAGCTTTCTTT. Translation: CASNTGGNTEAFF.